These T cell receptor beta chains were read from a single sample in a study of T-cell reconstitution after alpha-beta-depleted transplantation in children. TCRdb used MiXCR to reprocess the PCR reads, holding one entry per CDR3 protein. This sample has 15,000 or so distinct CDR3 sequences, with about 5% found just once. Sequenced here: PBMCs, sampled before TCRalphabeta/CD19-depleted stem cell transplant. Receptors were obtained from a boy between 5 and 17 years old with acute lymphoblastic leukemia, due to receive a stem cell transplant. Both conserved end residues are part of each CDR3. The D gene is left open where the match is weak. A clone size is listed for some rows: how often the clone was seen (once, few, many), or a class if it is expanded.

D gene: .
clone size: few
V gene: TRBV5-6
J gene: TRBJ1-1
CDR3 DNA: TGTGCCATGGGCCGTACACTAAATGAAGCTTTCTTT
CDR3 protein: CAMGRTLNEAFF

D gene: .
clone size: medium-sized
V gene: TRBV12-3/TRBV12-4
J gene: TRBJ2-2
CDR3 DNA: TGTGCCAGCAGTTTGGAGGCCGGGGAGCTGTTTTTT
CDR3 protein: CASSLEAGELFF

D gene: .
clone size: many
V gene: TRBV7-2
J gene: TRBJ1-1
CDR3 DNA: TGTGCCAGCAGCTTTCGCCAGGGACTGCGTGAAGCTTTCTTT
CDR3 protein: CASSFRQGLREAFF

D gene: .
clone size: many
V gene: TRBV28
J gene: TRBJ2-7
CDR3 DNA: TGTGCCAGCAGAACACACGGAACGCTACGTGAGCAGTACTTC
CDR3 protein: CASRTHGTLREQYF

D gene: .
clone size: many
V gene: TRBV10-3
J gene: TRBJ1-6
CDR3 DNA: TGTGCCACCAAGGCCAGGGACAATTCACCCCTCCACTTT
CDR3 protein: CATKARDNSPLHF

D gene: TRBD2
clone size: many
V gene: TRBV20-1
J gene: TRBJ2-1
CDR3 DNA: TGCAGTGTCCGAGCGGGGCCCTACAATGAGCAGTTCTTC
CDR3 protein: CSVRAGPYNEQFF

D gene: .
clone size: many
V gene: TRBV20-1
J gene: TRBJ1-5
CDR3 DNA: TGCAGTGCTGGATGGGGCAGATCAAGCAATCAGCCCCAGCATTTT
CDR3 protein: CSAGWGRSSNQPQHF

D gene: TRBD1
clone size: many
V gene: TRBV11-2
J gene: TRBJ2-7
CDR3 DNA: TGTGCCACCGCGTTCGGACAGGGATTTCGCTACGAGCAGTACTTC
CDR3 protein: CATAFGQGFRYEQYF

D gene: .
clone size: many
V gene: TRBV7-6
J gene: TRBJ2-5
CDR3 DNA: TGTGCCAGCAGCCGGAATTTGGAAGGGCTGACCCAGTACTTC
CDR3 protein: CASSRNLEGLTQYF

D gene: .
clone size: medium-sized
V gene: TRBV12-3/TRBV12-4
J gene: TRBJ2-7
CDR3 DNA: TGTGCCAGCACGCAACGATCGGGTTCCTACGAGCAGTACTTC
CDR3 protein: CASTQRSGSYEQYF

D gene: .
clone size: many
V gene: TRBV14
J gene: TRBJ2-7
CDR3 DNA: TGTGCCAGCAGGCGCGGGCCTTCCTACGAGCAGTACTTC
CDR3 protein: CASRRGPSYEQYF

D gene: .
clone size: many
V gene: TRBV5-1
J gene: TRBJ2-1
CDR3 DNA: TGCGCCAGCAGCTTGGGACTAGTCAATGAGCAGTTCTTC
CDR3 protein: CASSLGLVNEQFF

D gene: .
clone size: many
V gene: TRBV7-9
J gene: TRBJ1-2
CDR3 DNA: TGTGCCAGCAGCCCCCCCGATCTCTATGGCTACACCTTC
CDR3 protein: CASSPPDLYGYTF

D gene: .
clone size: .
V gene: TRBV21-1
J gene: TRBJ2-1
CDR3 DNA: TGTGCCAGCAGCATGGGGACTAGCGGGTACAATGAGCAGTTCTTC
CDR3 protein: CASSMGTSGYNEQFF

D gene: TRBD1
clone size: many
V gene: TRBV5-6
J gene: TRBJ1-6
CDR3 DNA: TGTGCCAGCAGCCTTCGGACAGGTGGGAAGTTTTCACCCCTCCACTTT
CDR3 protein: CASSLRTGGKFSPLHF

D gene: .
clone size: many
V gene: TRBV4-1
J gene: TRBJ1-5
CDR3 DNA: TGCGCCAGCAGCCAATGGGGCAGGCGTTATAGCAATCAGCCCCAGCATTTT
CDR3 protein: CASSQWGRRYSNQPQHF

D gene: TRBD1
clone size: many
V gene: TRBV19
J gene: TRBJ1-5
CDR3 DNA: TGTGCCAGTAGTGCCCCCGGGACAGGGGTTAATCAGCCCCAGCATTTT
CDR3 protein: CASSAPGTGVNQPQHF

D gene: .
clone size: many
V gene: TRBV12-3/TRBV12-4
J gene: TRBJ1-1
CDR3 DNA: TGTGCCAGCAGTTTAAGACAGAGCACTGAAGCTTTCTTT
CDR3 protein: CASSLRQSTEAFF

D gene: .
clone size: many
V gene: TRBV18
J gene: TRBJ2-7
CDR3 DNA: TGTGCCAGCTCCCTACAGGGTTTCCGCTACGAGCAGTACTTC
CDR3 protein: CASSLQGFRYEQYF

D gene: .
clone size: medium-sized
V gene: TRBV4-1
J gene: TRBJ2-7
CDR3 DNA: TGCGCCAGCAGCCAAGAGATGCTAGACTCCTACGAGCAGTACTTC
CDR3 protein: CASSQEMLDSYEQYF

D gene: .
clone size: many
V gene: TRBV28
J gene: TRBJ1-1
CDR3 DNA: TGTGCCAGCAGTCCCTATCCAGGGGCTTCCGGTTTGAACACTGAAGCTTTCTTT
CDR3 protein: CASSPYPGASGLNTEAFF

D gene: TRBD2
clone size: many
V gene: TRBV7-9
J gene: TRBJ2-5
CDR3 DNA: TGTGCCAGCAGCCCTACTAGCGGGACGTGGGAGACCCAGTACTTC
CDR3 protein: CASSPTSGTWETQYF

D gene: .
clone size: many
V gene: TRBV14
J gene: TRBJ1-1
CDR3 DNA: TGTGCCAGCAGTCGAACGGACAGTTTCACGAACACTGAAGCTTTCTTT
CDR3 protein: CASSRTDSFTNTEAFF

D gene: TRBD2
clone size: many
V gene: TRBV5-1
J gene: TRBJ2-5
CDR3 DNA: TGCGCCAGCATTCTAGGGCGGGGGGAGTACCAAGAGACCCAGTACTTC
CDR3 protein: CASILGRGEYQETQYF

D gene: TRBD1
clone size: many
V gene: TRBV18
J gene: TRBJ2-6
CDR3 DNA: TGTGCCAGCTCGCCTCAAATCCCACGGACAGGGGGTACTCCGAACTCTGGGGCCAACGTCCTGACTTTC
CDR3 protein: CASSPQIPRTGGTPNSGANVLTF

D gene: TRBD1
clone size: many
V gene: TRBV5-1
J gene: TRBJ2-1
CDR3 DNA: TGCGCCAGCAGCCCCCTCGGGGACAGGGGAAATGAGCAGTTCTTC
CDR3 protein: CASSPLGDRGNEQFF

D gene: TRBD2
clone size: many
V gene: TRBV2
J gene: TRBJ2-1
CDR3 DNA: TGTGCCAGCAGTGAAAGTTATCTAGCGGATGAGCAGTTCTTC
CDR3 protein: CASSESYLADEQFF

D gene: .
clone size: many
V gene: TRBV7-6
J gene: TRBJ2-2
CDR3 DNA: TGTGCCAGCAGTCCACAGGCGCTCGGGGAGCTGTTTTTT
CDR3 protein: CASSPQALGELFF

D gene: .
clone size: many
V gene: TRBV5-1
J gene: TRBJ1-1
CDR3 DNA: TGCGCCAGCAGCAGGGACACTTTAAACACTGAAGCTTTCTTT
CDR3 protein: CASSRDTLNTEAFF

D gene: .
clone size: many
V gene: TRBV7-9
J gene: TRBJ2-1
CDR3 DNA: TGTGCCAGCAGCGCACCCGCGAAAAATGAGCAGTTCTTC
CDR3 protein: CASSAPAKNEQFF

D gene: TRBD2
clone size: medium-sized
V gene: TRBV18
J gene: TRBJ2-7
CDR3 DNA: TGTGCCAGCTCACCAGTAGTCGGGCTAGCGGTCTCCTACGAGCAGTACTTC
CDR3 protein: CASSPVVGLAVSYEQYF

D gene: .
clone size: many
V gene: TRBV3-1
J gene: TRBJ1-1
CDR3 DNA: TGTGCCAGCAGCCAAGAGGTGGGAAACACTGAAGCTTTCTTT
CDR3 protein: CASSQEVGNTEAFF

D gene: .
clone size: .
V gene: TRBV14
J gene: TRBJ1-1
CDR3 DNA: TGTGCCAGCAGCCAGGGGTTGGCGACTGAAGCTTTCTTT
CDR3 protein: CASSQGLATEAFF

D gene: TRBD2
clone size: many
V gene: TRBV12-3/TRBV12-4
J gene: TRBJ2-6
CDR3 DNA: TGTGCCAGCAGTTTAGAGACTAGCGGTTGGTTTGGGGCCAACGTCCTGACTTTC
CDR3 protein: CASSLETSGWFGANVLTF

D gene: TRBD2
clone size: many
V gene: TRBV10-2
J gene: TRBJ2-3
CDR3 DNA: TGCGCCAGCAGTGCACTAGCGGGAGGGCCCGGGGATACGCAGTATTTT
CDR3 protein: CASSALAGGPGDTQYF

D gene: TRBD1
clone size: many
V gene: TRBV28
J gene: TRBJ2-1
CDR3 DNA: TGTGCCAGCAGTTTACTCGACAGGGACAATGAGCAGTTCTTC
CDR3 protein: CASSLLDRDNEQFF

D gene: .
clone size: many
V gene: TRBV27
J gene: TRBJ2-4
CDR3 DNA: TGTGCCAGCAGTTTTGCGAGTACCAAAAACATTCAGTACTTC
CDR3 protein: CASSFASTKNIQYF

D gene: TRBD1
clone size: many
V gene: TRBV20-1
J gene: TRBJ2-7
CDR3 DNA: TGCAGTGCTAGGAGGACAGGGGGCTTAATCCACGAGCAGTACTTC
CDR3 protein: CSARRTGGLIHEQYF

D gene: .
clone size: medium-sized
V gene: TRBV4-3
J gene: TRBJ2-5
CDR3 DNA: TGCGCCAGCAGCCAAGGCCCCGAACAAGAGACCCAGTACTTC
CDR3 protein: CASSQGPEQETQYF

D gene: .
clone size: many
V gene: TRBV6-4
J gene: TRBJ1-5
CDR3 DNA: TGTGCCAGCAGCTTAATCGGGGGCAGCAATCAGCCCCAGCATTTT
CDR3 protein: CASSLIGGSNQPQHF

D gene: .
clone size: many
V gene: TRBV18
J gene: TRBJ1-1
CDR3 DNA: TGTGCCAGCTCCTTCATGGGGGTTTCGGGTACTGAAGCTTTCTTT
CDR3 protein: CASSFMGVSGTEAFF

D gene: TRBD1
clone size: many
V gene: TRBV5-6
J gene: TRBJ2-7
CDR3 DNA: TGTGCCAGCAGCCGATCCGGGACAGGGGGCGAGCAGTACTTC
CDR3 protein: CASSRSGTGGEQYF

D gene: .
clone size: medium-sized
V gene: TRBV6-5
J gene: TRBJ2-2
CDR3 DNA: TGTGCCAGCAGTATCCGTAGGTTCGGGGAGCTGTTTTTT
CDR3 protein: CASSIRRFGELFF

D gene: .
clone size: many
V gene: TRBV5-1
J gene: TRBJ1-1
CDR3 DNA: TGCGCCAGCAGCTCCGGCGGGGGCGGACCTGAAGCTTTCTTT
CDR3 protein: CASSSGGGGPEAFF

D gene: TRBD1
clone size: many
V gene: TRBV20-1
J gene: TRBJ1-4
CDR3 DNA: TGCAGTGCGGGATACAGGGGGGGCCCCACTAATGAAAAACTGTTTTTT
CDR3 protein: CSAGYRGGPTNEKLFF